This entry describes one T cell receptor (beta chain). Its antigen is unidentified. The record originates from a study of radiotherapy plus CTLA-4 blockade in lung cancer. Study-level findings and limits: With interferon-beta, early dynamics of blood T cell clones were reported to best predict response.

Libraries were prepared by immunoSEQ multiplex PCR; TCRdb keeps only in-frame clonotypes and omits some of them. The sample includes about 38,000 clones, around 79% of them seen just once. The CDR3 loop spans 11 amino acids. The V segment lost 2 bases and the J segment 17 bases; nucleotides outside the gene matches: 5. CDR1 and CDR2 (germline): SGHKS, YYEKEE (reference sequence). The clonotype comes from a human donor with non-small cell lung cancer who had stable disease on radiotherapy plus ipilimumab. The chain links TRBV5-5 to TRBJ1-4; 8 bases map to TRBD1. Here the sequenced sample was peripheral blood, taken from a patient treated with radiotherapy plus ipilimumab. In DNA form, the CDR3 reads TGTGCCAGCAGCTTCATGGACAGGGCATTTTTT. Amino acid sequence: CASSFMDRAFF. The variable domain in full, completed from reference TRBV5-5 and TRBJ1-4, reads DAGVTQSPTHLIKTRGQQVTLRCSPISGHKSVSWYQQVLGQGPQFIFQYYEKEERGRGNFPDRFSARQFPNYSSELNVNALLLGDSALYLCASSFMDRAFFGSGTQLSVL.